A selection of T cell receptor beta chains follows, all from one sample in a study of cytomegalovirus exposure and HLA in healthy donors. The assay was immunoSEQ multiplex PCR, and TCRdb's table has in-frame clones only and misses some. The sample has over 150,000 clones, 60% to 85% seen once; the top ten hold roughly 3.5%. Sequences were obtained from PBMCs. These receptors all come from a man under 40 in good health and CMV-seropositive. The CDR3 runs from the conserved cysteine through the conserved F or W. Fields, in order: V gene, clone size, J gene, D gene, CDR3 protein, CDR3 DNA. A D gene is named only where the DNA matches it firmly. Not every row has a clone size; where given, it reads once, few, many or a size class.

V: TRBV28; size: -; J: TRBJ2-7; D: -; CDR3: CAITKGWGDEQYF; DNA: TGTGCCATTACAAAGGGGTGGGGGGACGAGCAGTACTTC
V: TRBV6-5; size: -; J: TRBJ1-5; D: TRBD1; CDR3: CASSPGQGRQPQHF; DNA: TGTGCCAGCAGCCCCGGACAGGGCCGGCAGCCCCAGCATTTT
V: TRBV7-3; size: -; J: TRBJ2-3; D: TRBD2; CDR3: CASSLLPSGGTDTQYF; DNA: TGTGCCAGCAGCTTACTTCCTAGCGGGGGGACAGATACGCAGTATTTT
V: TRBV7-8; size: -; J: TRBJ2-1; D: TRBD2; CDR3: CASSSAGRGGPYNEQFF; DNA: TGTGCCAGCAGCTCAGCTGGGCGGGGGGGCCCCTACAATGAGCAGTTCTTC
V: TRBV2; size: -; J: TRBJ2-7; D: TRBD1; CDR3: CASSNSGTGGLNEQYF; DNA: TGTGCCAGCAGTAACTCCGGGACAGGGGGCCTCAACGAGCAGTACTTC
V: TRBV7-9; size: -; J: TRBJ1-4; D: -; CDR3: CASSLEGFVEKLFF; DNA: TGTGCCAGCAGCTTAGAGGGGTTTGTAGAAAAACTGTTTTTT
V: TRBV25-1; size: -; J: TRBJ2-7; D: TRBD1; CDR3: CASSLPDRGREQYF; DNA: TGTGCCAGCAGTTTACCGGACAGGGGGCGCGAGCAGTACTTC
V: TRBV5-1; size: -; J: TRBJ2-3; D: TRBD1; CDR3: CASSTGQGPDTQYF; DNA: TGCGCCAGCAGCACCGGACAGGGTCCAGATACGCAGTATTTT
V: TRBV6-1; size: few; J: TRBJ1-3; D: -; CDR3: CASSAMSVAGNTIYF; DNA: TGTGCCAGCAGTGCCATGAGTGTGGCTGGAAACACCATATATTTT
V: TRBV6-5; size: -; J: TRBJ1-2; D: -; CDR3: CASSYPPPGRGGYTF; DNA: TGTGCCAGCAGTTACCCCCCCCCAGGGCGCGGTGGCTACACCTTC
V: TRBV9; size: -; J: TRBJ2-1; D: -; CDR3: CASSVGGANNEQFF; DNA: TGTGCCAGCAGCGTAGGCGGGGCGAACAATGAGCAGTTCTTC
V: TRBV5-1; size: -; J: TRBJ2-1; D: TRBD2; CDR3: CASSSGLAGDLYNEQFF; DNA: TGCGCCAGCAGCTCTGGACTAGCGGGGGACCTCTACAATGAGCAGTTCTTC
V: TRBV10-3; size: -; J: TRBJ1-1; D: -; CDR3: CAISEYGGGNTEAFF; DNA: TGTGCCATCAGTGAGTATGGCGGTGGGAACACTGAAGCTTTCTTT
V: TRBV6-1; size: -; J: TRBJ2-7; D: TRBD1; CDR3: CASSAGQGASYEQYF; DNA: TGTGCCAGCAGTGCCGGACAGGGGGCTTCCTACGAGCAGTACTTC
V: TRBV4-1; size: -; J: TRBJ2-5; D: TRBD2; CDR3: CASSQDGGGPETQYF; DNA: TGCGCCAGCAGCCAAGATGGGGGGGGTCCGGAGACCCAGTACTTC
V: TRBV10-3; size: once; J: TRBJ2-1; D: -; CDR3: CATGLDRMGNEQFF; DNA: TGTGCCACCGGGCTAGACAGAATGGGGAATGAGCAGTTCTTC
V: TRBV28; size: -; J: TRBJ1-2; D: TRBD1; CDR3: CASSFGQGANYGYTF; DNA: TGTGCCAGCAGTTTTGGACAGGGGGCAAACTATGGCTACACCTTC
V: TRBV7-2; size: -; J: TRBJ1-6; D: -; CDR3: CASSPNDQGGGSPLHF; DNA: TGTGCCAGCAGCCCCAACGACCAGGGAGGTGGTTCACCCCTCCACTTT
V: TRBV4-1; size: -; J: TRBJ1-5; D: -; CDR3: CASSEGRGIQPQHF; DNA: TGCGCCAGCAGTGAAGGGCGGGGGATTCAGCCCCAGCATTTT
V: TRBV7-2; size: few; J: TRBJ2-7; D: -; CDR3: CASSFNLRARNEQYF; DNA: TGTGCCAGCAGCTTCAACCTGAGGGCCAGGAACGAGCAGTACTTC
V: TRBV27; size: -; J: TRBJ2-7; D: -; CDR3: CASSLMASYEQYF; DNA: TGTGCCAGCAGTTTAATGGCCTCCTACGAGCAGTACTTC
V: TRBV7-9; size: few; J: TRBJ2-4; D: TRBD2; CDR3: CASSPLAAGGLIQYF; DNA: TGTGCCAGCAGCCCCCTAGCAGCGGGGGGGCTCATTCAGTACTTC
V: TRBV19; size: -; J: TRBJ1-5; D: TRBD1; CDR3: CASSIGDSHYQPQHF; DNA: TGTGCCAGTAGTATAGGGGACAGCCATTATCAGCCCCAGCATTTT
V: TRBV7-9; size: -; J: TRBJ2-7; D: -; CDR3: CASSLSSGTYQGQYF; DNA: TGTGCCAGCAGCCTTAGTTCTGGGACTTACCAGGGGCAGTACTTC
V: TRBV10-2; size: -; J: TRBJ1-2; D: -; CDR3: CASSDSGYGYTF; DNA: TGCGCCAGCAGTGACTCGGGCTATGGCTACACCTTC
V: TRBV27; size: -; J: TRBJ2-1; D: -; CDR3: CASSFPGKEQFF; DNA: TGTGCCAGCAGTTTTCCAGGGAAAGAGCAGTTCTTC
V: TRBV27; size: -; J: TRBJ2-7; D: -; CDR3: CASSWDGGDEQYF; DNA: TGTGCCAGCAGTTGGGACGGAGGGGACGAGCAGTACTTC
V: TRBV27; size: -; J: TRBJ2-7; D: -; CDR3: CASSRQGGHEQYF; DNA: TGTGCCAGCTCCAGACAGGGAGGCCACGAGCAGTACTTC
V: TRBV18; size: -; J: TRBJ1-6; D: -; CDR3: CASSPPGRSPLHF; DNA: TGTGCCAGCTCACCACCGGGCAGATCACCCCTCCACTTT